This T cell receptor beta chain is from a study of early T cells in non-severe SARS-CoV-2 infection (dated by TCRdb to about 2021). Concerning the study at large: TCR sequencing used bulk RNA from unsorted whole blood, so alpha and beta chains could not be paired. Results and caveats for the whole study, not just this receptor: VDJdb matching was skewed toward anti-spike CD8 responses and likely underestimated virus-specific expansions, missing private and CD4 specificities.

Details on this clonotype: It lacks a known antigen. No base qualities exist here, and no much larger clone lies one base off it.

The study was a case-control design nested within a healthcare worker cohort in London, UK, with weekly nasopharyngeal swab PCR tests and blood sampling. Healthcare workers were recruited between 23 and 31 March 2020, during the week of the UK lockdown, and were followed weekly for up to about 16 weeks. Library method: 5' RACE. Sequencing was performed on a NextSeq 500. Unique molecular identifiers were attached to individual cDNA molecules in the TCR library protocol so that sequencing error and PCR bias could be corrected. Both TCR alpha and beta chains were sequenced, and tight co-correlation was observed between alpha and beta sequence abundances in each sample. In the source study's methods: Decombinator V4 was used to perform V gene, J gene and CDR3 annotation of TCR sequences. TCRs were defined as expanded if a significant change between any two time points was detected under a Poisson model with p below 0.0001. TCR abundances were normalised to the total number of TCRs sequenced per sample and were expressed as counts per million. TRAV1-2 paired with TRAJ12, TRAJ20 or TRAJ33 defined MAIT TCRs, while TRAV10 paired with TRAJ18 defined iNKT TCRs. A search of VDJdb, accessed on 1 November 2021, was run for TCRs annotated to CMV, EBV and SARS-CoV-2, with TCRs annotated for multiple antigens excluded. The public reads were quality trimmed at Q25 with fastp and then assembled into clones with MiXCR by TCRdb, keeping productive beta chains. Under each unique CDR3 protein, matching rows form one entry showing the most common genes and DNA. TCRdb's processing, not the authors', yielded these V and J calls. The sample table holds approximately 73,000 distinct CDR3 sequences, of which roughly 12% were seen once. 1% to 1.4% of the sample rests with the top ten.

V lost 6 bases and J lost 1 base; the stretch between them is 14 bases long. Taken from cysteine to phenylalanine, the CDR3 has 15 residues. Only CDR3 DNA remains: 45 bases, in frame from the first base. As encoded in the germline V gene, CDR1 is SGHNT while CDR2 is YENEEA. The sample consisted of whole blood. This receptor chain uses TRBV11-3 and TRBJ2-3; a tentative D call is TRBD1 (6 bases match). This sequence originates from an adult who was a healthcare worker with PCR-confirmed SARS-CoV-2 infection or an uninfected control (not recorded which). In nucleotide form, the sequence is TGTGCCAGCAGTTCAAAACGGACAGGCACAGATACGCAGTATTTT. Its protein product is CASSSKRTGTDTQYF.